This T cell receptor beta chain was profiled in a study of identical twins. MiXCR, applied by TCRdb to the 5' RACE reads, yields one record per CDR3 protein. The top ten clones hold around 3% of a sample with 250,000 or so distinct CDR3 sequences, approximately 8.6% of them seen once. After removal of 6 bases from V and 12 bases from J, the junction contained 3 bases not matched to a gene. The length of the CDR3 is 11 residues. Germline V lookup: CDR1 SQVTM, CDR2 ANQGSEA. This clonotype occurred many times. The same data also went into a second study, on yellow fever vaccine responses in identical twins.

This clonotype was sampled from a woman younger than 35 in good health. Material for sequencing was CD8+ T cells sorted from blood. The chain uses TRBV29-1 and TRBJ2-1, with TRBD2 matching 12 bases. The CDR3 region has the DNA TGCAGCGTCCAGACTAGCGGGAGGCAGTTCTTC. It is translated as CSVQTSGRQFF.